One and the same sample provided the 21 T cell receptor beta chains below, sequenced in a study of response to subunit inactivated influenza vaccine. TCRdb re-called the RT-PCR reads with MiXCR, one entry per CDR3 protein. Among under 550,000 distinct CDR3 sequences listed, 7.6% were seen once. Sequenced material: PBMCs from blood, taken around 25 months after vaccination. These TCRs come from a man aged 45-69 years who received an inactivated influenza vaccine.

The chain links TRBV3-1 to TRBJ2-5, with D unclear. Germline V lookup: CDR1 LGHDT, CDR2 YNNKEL (reference sequence). The CDR3 is 17 residues long. The ends were cut back, 6 bases at V and 4 bases at J, with 24 bases in the middle. For the CDR3, the DNA is TGTGCCAGCAGTCATCTACCGGGCCCTACCCATCCAGAGACCCAGTACTTC. Protein: CASSHLPGPTHPETQYF.

The V and J genes are TRBV20-1 and TRBJ1-2; D is unresolved. V was trimmed by 0 bases and J by 7 bases, leaving 15 bases between them. CDR3 length: 14 amino acids. The germline gives CDR1 DFQATT, CDR2 SNEGSKA (reference sequence). CDR3 in DNA: TGCAGTGCTAGAGAGTCCGCCGCCCGCTCTGGCTACACCTTC. This sequence encodes CSARESAARSGYTF.

This chain links TRBV7-2 with TRBJ2-2; D is unclear. The CDR3 is 13 amino acids. V was cut by 3 bases and J by 6 bases, with 8 bases left in between. Germline V gene lookup returns CDR1 SGHTA and CDR2 FQGNSA. This CDR3 is CASSLNPAGELFF. The DNA for the CDR3 is TGTGCCAGCAGCTTGAATCCCGCCGGGGAGCTGTTTTTT. The complete variable domain, with remaining parts taken from reference TRBV7-2 and TRBJ2-2, reads GAGVSQSPSNKVTEKGKDVELRCDPISGHTALYWYRQSLGQGLEFLIYFQGNSAPDKSGLPSDRFSAERTGGSVSTLTIQRTQQEDSAVYLCASSLNPAGELFFGEGSRLTVL.

This clonotype was detected many times. This sequence joins TRBV9 and TRBJ1-4; D unresolved. V lost 3 bases, J lost 7 bases, and 7 bases lay in between. CDR3 length: 12 amino acids. Germline CDR1 is SGDLS and CDR2 is YYNGEE. CDR3 in DNA: TGTGCCAGCAGCGGGAGTAGTGAAAAACTGTTTTTT. It is translated as CASSGSSEKLFF.

This clonotype was recorded once. The chain links TRBV6-1 to TRBJ2-3; 8 bases are shared with TRBD1. CDR3 length: 14 residues. V shed 8 bases and J 3 bases; nucleotides not matched to a gene: 7. CDR1 MNHNS and CDR2 SASEGT come from the germline V gene. The CDR3 DNA follows: TGTGCCAGCCAAGCAGGGGGCAGGACAGATACGCAGTATTTT. Its protein is CASQAGGRTDTQYF.

The rearrangement links TRBV20-1 to TRBJ1-2; D not resolved. This CDR3 is 14 amino acids long. Trimming stripped 3 bases from V and 6 bases from J, with 17 bases between. CDR1 and CDR2 from the germline V gene are DFQATT and SNEGSKA (reference sequence). Here the CDR3 reads CSARTPAGWDGYTF. DNA of the CDR3: TGCAGTGCTAGGACCCCAGCCGGATGGGATGGCTACACCTTC.

This clonotype was found a few times. This chain connects TRBV7-9 to TRBJ1-5; 10 bases are shared with TRBD1. With V trimmed by 5 bases and J by 6 bases, 4 bases remained unmatched. CDR1 and CDR2 (germline): SEHNR, FQNEAQ (reference sequence). The CDR3 loop spans 14 amino acids. CDR3 residues: CASSGQGVSQPQHF. The CDR3 nucleotides read TGTGCCAGCAGCGGACAGGGGGTATCTCAGCCCCAGCATTTT. Full variable domain (outside the CDR3, taken from reference TRBV7-9 and TRBJ1-5): DTGVSQNPRHKITKRGQNVTFRCDPISEHNRLYWYRQTLGQGPEFLTYFQNEAQLEKSRLLSDRFSAERPKGSFSTLEIQRTEQGDSAMYLCASSGQGVSQPQHFGDGTRLSIL.

This clonotype has ten or more counts. The J gene is TRBJ2-7, the V gene TRBV4-3, with a tentative D call TRBD2 (5 bases). V lost 0 bases and J lost 0, with 12 bases in between. This CDR3 contains 16 residues. Germline V lookup: CDR1 LGHNA, CDR2 YSLEER. The CDR3 DNA reads as TGCGCCAGCAGCCAAGATCCAGCGGCTAGCTCCTACGAGCAGTACTTC. This translates into CASSQDPAASSYEQYF.

The chain carries TRBV5-1 and TRBJ2-5; D may be TRBD2 (6 bases). This CDR3 spans 16 amino acids. Deletions cut 5 bases from V and 1 base from J, with 18 bases between. The V gene's germline CDR1 is SGHRS and CDR2 YFSETQ. The chain's CDR3 is CASRAQISGSQETQYF. Here the CDR3 DNA reads TGCGCCAGCAGGGCCCAGATTAGCGGCTCCCAAGAGACCCAGTACTTC.

This clonotype has only a few counts. This rearrangement joins TRBV7-2 to TRBJ2-7; D might be TRBD1 (6 bases). The CDR3 loop spans 15 amino acids. The ends were cut back, 3 bases at V and 3 bases at J, with 15 bases in the middle. Germline CDR1 and CDR2: SGHTA and FQGNSA. The CDR3 is CASSFQTGQFYEQYF. CDR3 DNA sequence: TGTGCCAGCAGCTTTCAAACTGGACAGTTCTACGAGCAGTACTTC.

The chain is built from TRBV7-9 and TRBJ2-3; D is perhaps TRBD2 (5 bases). CDR1 and CDR2 (germline): SEHNR, FQNEAQ (reference sequence). This CDR3 contains 16 residues. V was clipped by 4 bases and J by 1 base, with 15 bases between them. In DNA form, the CDR3 reads TGTGCCAGCAGCTCAATTAGCGTCCTAGGCACAGATACGCAGTATTTT. This sequence encodes CASSSISVLGTDTQYF.

The chain is built from TRBV4-2 and TRBJ1-1; no definite D call. The V end lost 6 bases, the J end lost 4 bases, and 15 bases lay between the germline ends. The CDR3 extends over 14 amino acids. In germline, CDR1 is LGHNA, CDR2 YNFKEQ. CDR3 sequence reads: CASRREPLGTEAFF. For the CDR3, the DNA is TGTGCCAGCAGGAGAGAACCCCTGGGCACTGAAGCTTTCTTT.

This clonotype was observed at least ten times. The rearrangement links TRBV6-2 or TRBV6-3 to TRBJ1-5, with 9 positions matching TRBD1. V was pared by 6 bases and J by 5 bases, with 2 bases of the junction left unmatched. In germline, CDR1 is MNHEY, CDR2 SVGEGT. The CDR3 has 13 amino acids. CDR3 sequence (DNA): TGTGCCAGCAGAGACAGGGGGGATCAGCCCCAGCATTTT. Encoded protein: CASRDRGDQPQHF.

The gene calls are TRBV4-1 and TRBJ1-2; possibly TRBD1 for D (5 bases). Germline V gene sequence: CDR1 MGHRA, CDR2 YSYEKL. V was shortened by 4 bases and J by 0 bases, with 18 bases between the two germline ends. There are 17 residues in the CDR3. This CDR3 is CASSRTTEGLSNYGYTF. The CDR3, as DNA: TGCGCCAGCAGCCGAACGACAGAGGGGTTATCTAACTATGGCTACACCTTC.

This chain uses TRBV2 with TRBJ1-1, with D perhaps matching TRBD1 (6 bases). Germline CDR1 is SNHLY and CDR2 is FYNNEI. CDR3 length: 14 residues. Trimming shortened V by 7 bases and J by 5 bases, and 17 bases separated the two germline ends. The CDR3 is CASTRQEKATEAFF. The CDR3 DNA reads as TGTGCCAGCACAAGACAGGAGAAGGCTACTGAAGCTTTCTTT.

V gene TRBV4-3 combines with J gene TRBJ2-7; 7 bases map to TRBD2. Trimming removed 0 bases from V and 4 bases from J; junction bases left unmatched: 12. The CDR3 covers 17 residues. Germline assignment: CDR1 LGHNA and CDR2 YSLEER. The chain's CDR3 is CASSQDWGGVLLYEQYF. As DNA, the CDR3 is TGCGCCAGCAGCCAAGATTGGGGGGGGGTATTATTATACGAGCAGTACTTC.

The V gene is TRBV2, the J gene TRBJ1-2; 8 nucleotides line up with TRBD1. With V trimmed by 5 bases and J by 0 bases, 5 bases remained unmatched. This CDR3 is built from 15 residues. The germline V gene has CDR1 SNHLY and CDR2 FYNNEI. The CDR3 DNA follows: TGTGCCAGCAGTTCCGGACAGGGTGCTAACTATGGCTACACCTTC. Translating it yields CASSSGQGANYGYTF.

This clonotype was seen repeatedly, ten times or more. The V and J genes are TRBV5-6 and TRBJ2-1, with a weak D call TRBD1 (5 bases). The V end lost 4 bases, the J end lost 2 bases, and 16 bases lay between the germline ends. The CDR3 has 16 amino acids. The V gene's germline CDR1 is SGHDT and CDR2 YYEEEE. The CDR3 sequence: CASSVSLGVAYNEQFF. The CDR3 region has the DNA TGTGCCAGCAGCGTATCTCTAGGGGTCGCCTACAATGAGCAGTTCTTC.

This clonotype was found many times. The chain joins TRBV6-1 to TRBJ1-1; no clear D gene. Germline CDR1 reads MNHNS; CDR2 reads SASEGT. V was shortened by 8 bases and J by 2 bases, with 15 bases between the two germline ends. The CDR3 length is 14 residues. The CDR3 bases are TGTGCCAGCGGCGGCCGAAGCCTAAACACTGAAGCTTTCTTT. It is translated as CASGGRSLNTEAFF.

The chain uses TRBV4-2 and TRBJ2-5; D not certain. In germline, CDR1 is LGHNA, CDR2 YNFKEQ. This CDR3 has 13 residues. V was shortened by 0 bases and J by 4 bases, with 6 bases between the two germline ends. CDR3 protein: CASSQEARETQYF. The CDR3 region has the DNA TGTGCCAGCAGCCAAGAAGCTCGAGAGACCCAGTACTTC.

The CDR3 DNA follows: TGTGCCAGCAGCCAAGATGGAGTAAGACTAGCGGGGGCGGGTACCGGGGAGCTGTTTTTT. As protein: CASSQDGVRLAGAGTGELFF. The genes are TRBV4-2 and TRBJ2-2; 12 nucleotides line up with TRBD2. Germline V CDR1 and CDR2: LGHNA, YNFKEQ. V shed 0 bases and J 5 bases; nucleotides not matched to a gene: 13. The CDR3 covers 20 residues.